What follows describes a single T cell receptor beta chain. The data derive from a study of cytomegalovirus exposure and HLA in healthy donors. The PCR used 60 Vbeta and 13 Jbeta primers. The protocol was immunoSEQ multiplex PCR, while the TCRdb copy is restricted to in-frame clones and leaves out a portion. Of over 85,000 clones in the sample, around four fifths were seen once. The sample comprised PBMCs. The sequence came from a man in his forties in good health and CMV-seronegative.

CDR3 coding DNA: TGTGCCAGCAGCCCTGCGGGGCTTAACTATGGCTACACCTTC. Its protein product is CASSPAGLNYGYTF. The chain is built from TRBV5-4 and TRBJ1-2, with TRBD1 as a possible D gene (5 bases). Germline V gene sequence: CDR1 SGHNT, CDR2 YYREEE (reference sequence). The V and J ends lost 4 bases and 1 base respectively, with 11 bases between them. This CDR3 spans 14 amino acids.